Below are 19 T cell receptor beta chains sequenced from a single sample in a study of T cells after yellow fever vaccination. Each CDR3 protein is one row after TCRdb ran MiXCR on the 5' RACE reads. The data contain hundreds of thousands of distinct CDR3 sequences, about 4% of them seen just once; the ten biggest clones take up 20% to 25%. The starting material was PBMCs, obtained 5 days after the yellow fever booster vaccination. These receptor sequences come from a man between 18 and 29 years old who received the YFV17D yellow fever vaccine.

Ten or more counts support this clonotype. This chain connects TRBV5-4 to TRBJ2-5; 10 bases align to TRBD2. Germline CDR1 SGHNT, CDR2 YYREEE (reference sequence). This CDR3 is 17 amino acids long. The V segment lost 4 bases and the J segment 4 bases; nucleotides outside the gene matches: 13. CDR3 sequence reads: CASSADGLAVSGETQYF. The CDR3 DNA follows: TGTGCCAGCAGCGCGGATGGACTAGCGGTTTCAGGAGAGACCCAGTACTTC.

A few counts support this clonotype. The chain couples TRBV29-1 to TRBJ1-1, with D unresolved. CDR3 length: 13 residues. The germline V and J ends were trimmed by 4 bases and 0 bases, with 9 bases remaining between them. The germline CDR1 and CDR2 sequences are SQVTM and ANQGSEA. The CDR3 reads CSVVLRMNTEAFF. The CDR3 coding sequence is TGCAGCGTTGTGCTCCGCATGAACACTGAAGCTTTCTTT.

The chain carries TRBV11-2 and TRBJ2-1; 7 bases agree with TRBD2. Looked up from germline, CDR1 is SGHAT and CDR2 is FQNNGV. Germline trimming cut 5 bases from V and 2 bases from J; bases unmatched to any gene: 9. There are 16 residues in the CDR3. CDR3 protein: CASSPSIGGAYNEQFF. CDR3 DNA sequence: TGTGCCAGCAGCCCCTCGATTGGGGGGGCCTACAATGAGCAGTTCTTC.

In this sample, this clonotype turned up many times. This sequence joins TRBV11-2 and TRBJ1-1; tentative D call: TRBD1 (6 bases). Trimming pared 7 bases from V and 11 bases from J, leaving 17 bases between. The CDR3 extends over 12 amino acids. Germline-derived CDR1 and CDR2 are SGHAT and FQNNGV. CDR3 region: CASTSGAGSAFF. CDR3 nucleotides: TGTGCCAGCACCTCGGGGGCGGGGTCGGCTTTCTTT.

There are a few counts of this clonotype. This sequence joins TRBV5-1 and TRBJ1-1; D not resolved. The CDR3 sequence is 13 residues long. Germline CDR1 SGHRS, CDR2 YFSETQ. V lost 6 bases and J lost 6, with 15 bases in between. Here the CDR3 reads CASTKSRDSEAFF. DNA of the CDR3: TGCGCCAGCACAAAGAGCCGGGATTCTGAAGCTTTCTTT. The whole variable domain, remainder taken from reference TRBV5-1 and TRBJ1-1, is KAGVTQTPRYLIKTRGQQVTLSCSPISGHRSVSWYQQTPGQGLQFLFEYFSETQRNKGNFPGRFSGRQFSNSRSEMNVSTLELGDSALYLCASTKSRDSEAFFGQGTRLTVV.

The sample holds a few counts of this clonotype. CDR3 amino acids: CSARIGGQNTEAFF. The CDR3 region has the DNA TGCAGTGCTAGGATTGGGGGACAGAACACTGAAGCTTTCTTT. The rearrangement links TRBV20-1 to TRBJ1-1; D perhaps matches TRBD1 (6 bases). The CDR3 has 14 residues. The V gene's germline CDR1 is DFQATT and CDR2 SNEGSKA (reference sequence). Trimming removed 3 bases at V and 1 base at J, with 12 bases between.

A few counts support this clonotype. The V call is TRBV25-1, the J call TRBJ2-6; TRBD1 is a possible D gene (5 bases). This CDR3 region has 17 residues. Trimming cost V 2 bases and J 2 bases, with 13 bases left between them. The germline CDR1 and CDR2 sequences are MGHDK and SYGVNS. The CDR3 here is CASSETPQGPGANVLTF. CDR3 bases: TGTGCCAGCAGTGAAACTCCTCAGGGTCCTGGGGCCAACGTCCTGACTTTC.

This clonotype has more than one count but fewer than ten. The CDR3 coding sequence is TGTGCCAGCCGGACGGACATTCTCGTTCCCGAGCAGTACGTC. Its protein product is CASRTDILVPEQYV. The chain employs TRBV21-1 and TRBJ2-7; the table's D gene call, TRBD1, was not cross checked with the DNA. TRBV21-1 is a documented pseudogene. CDR3 length equals 14 residues.

This clonotype was picked up a small number of times. The chain is built from TRBV7-9 and TRBJ1-1; TRBD1 matches at 8 bases. V was clipped by 6 bases and J by 6 bases; unmatched bases: 6. Germline V CDR1 and CDR2: SEHNR, FQNEAQ (reference sequence). CDR3 length: 13 residues. The CDR3 is CASRQGASSEAFF. The CDR3 nucleotides read TGTGCCAGCAGGCAGGGGGCGAGTTCTGAAGCTTTCTTT.

The chain combines TRBV19 with TRBJ1-1; D might be TRBD1 (5 bases). This CDR3 comprises 19 residues. The ends were cut back, 3 bases at V and 1 base at J, with 24 bases in the middle. Germline CDR1 reads LNHDA; CDR2 reads SQIVND (reference sequence). The CDR3 spells CASSIFIIERIDRNTEAFF. As DNA, the CDR3 is TGTGCCAGTAGTATTTTTATCATCGAGCGTATCGACAGGAACACTGAAGCTTTCTTT.

Only a few counts were recorded for this clonotype. The chain is built from TRBV6-2 or TRBV6-3 and TRBJ1-6; 7 bases fit TRBD1. Looked up from germline, CDR1 is MNHEY and CDR2 is SVGEGT. This CDR3 region has 14 residues. V lost 6 bases to trimming and J lost 8 bases; unmatched junction nucleotides: 7. This CDR3 is CASSPTGDYSPLHF. The CDR3 coding sequence is TGTGCCAGCAGCCCCACAGGGGATTATTCACCCCTCCACTTT.

The chain recombines TRBV10-3 with TRBJ2-1; weak D call: TRBD2 (6 bases). The V gene lost 7 bases and the J gene lost 0 bases, with 13 bases spanning the gap. The CDR3 spans 15 residues. CDR1 is ENHRY and CDR2 is SYGVKD in the germline V gene. CDR3 in amino acids: CAITEGGNSYNEQFF. DNA of the CDR3: TGTGCCATCACCGAGGGAGGAAACTCCTACAATGAGCAGTTCTTC.

In this sample, this clonotype turned up a few times. The genes are TRBV12-3 or TRBV12-4 and TRBJ2-2; no clear D. The CDR3 is 15 amino acids. The V gene lost 6 bases and the J gene lost 1 base, with 12 bases spanning the gap. Written as DNA, the CDR3 is TGTGCCAGCAGAGAATACAAGGGGAACACCGGGGAGCTGTTTTTT. Its translation: CASREYKGNTGELFF.

This clonotype appeared a few times. V usage is TRBV7-3 and J usage is TRBJ2-5; 11 bases align to TRBD1. From germline, CDR1 is SGHTA and CDR2 FQGTGA. Germline trimming cut 5 bases from V and 5 bases from J; bases unmatched to any gene: 7. The CDR3 loop spans 15 amino acids. CDR3 protein: CASSPGQGAWETQYF. DNA of the CDR3: TGTGCCAGCAGCCCCGGACAGGGGGCATGGGAGACCCAGTACTTC.

This clonotype was seen only a few times. The rearrangement uses TRBV5-1 and TRBJ2-6; TRBD2 is a possible D gene (5 bases). The germline CDR1 and CDR2 sequences are SGHRS and YFSETQ. The CDR3 sequence is 18 residues long. V lost 0 bases and J lost 2, with 15 bases in between. The CDR3 protein is CASSLGDEGSAGANVLTF. Here the CDR3 DNA reads TGCGCCAGCAGCTTGGGGGATGAAGGGAGCGCTGGGGCCAACGTCCTGACTTTC.

This clonotype was observed a handful of times. This chain joins TRBV4-1 and TRBJ2-5, with D tentatively TRBD1 (9 bases). The germline CDR1 and CDR2 sequences are MGHRA and YSYEKL. This CDR3 comprises 17 residues. V was shortened by 1 base and J by 2 bases, with 17 bases between the two germline ends. The CDR3 DNA reads TGCGCCAGCAGCCAAGCACAGGGGGCGGGAGGACAAGAGACCCAGTACTTC. Protein sequence: CASSQAQGAGGQETQYF.

This clonotype was seen more than once but under ten times. This chain uses TRBV9 with TRBJ2-1, with TRBD2 matching 12 bases. Germline V gene lookup returns CDR1 SGDLS and CDR2 YYNGEE. CDR3 length: 16 residues. After removal of 1 base from V and 5 bases from J, the junction contained 4 bases not matched to a gene. CDR3 DNA sequence: TGTGCCAGCAGCGTATTCTCTAGCGGGGGGGACAATGAGCAGTTCTTC. This codes for CASSVFSSGGDNEQFF.

V usage is TRBV7-2 and J usage is TRBJ1-2; D is unclear. Trimming stripped 6 bases from V and 1 base from J, with 12 bases between. The CDR3 is made up of 14 amino acids. Germline CDR1 reads SGHTA; CDR2 reads FQGNSA. The CDR3 sequence is CASSSRSFNYGYTF. The CDR3, as DNA: TGTGCCAGCAGTAGCAGGAGCTTTAACTATGGCTACACCTTC.

This clonotype has a handful of counts. CDR3 amino acids: CASSLGQGLATYEQYV. CDR3 coding DNA: TGTGCCAGCAGCTTGGGTCAGGGCCTCGCTACCTACGAGCAGTACGTC. The chain combines TRBV5-6 with TRBJ2-7; tentative D call: TRBD1 (5 bases). The germline V gene has CDR1 SGHDT and CDR2 YYEEEE. Trimming pared 0 bases from V and 2 bases from J, leaving 15 bases between. This CDR3 has 16 amino acids.